The next 26 T cell receptor beta chains were all read from a single sample in a study of T cells in Graves' hyperthyroidism and ophthalmopathy. Amplification targeted TCR beta CDR3 regions from RNA transcripts. RT-PCR in the first round (using the HTBI primer set) targeted the TCR CDR3. MiXCR was run by TCRdb on the multiplex PCR reads, yielding one entry per CDR3 protein. The sample carries about 570,000 distinct CDR3 sequences, more than 45% recorded once. The source material was peripheral blood or thyroid tissue (not recorded which). These receptors were taken from an adult woman with Graves' disease, either hyperthyroidism or ophthalmopathy (not recorded which).

Only a few counts were recorded for this clonotype. The rearrangement links TRBV7-2 to TRBJ1-2; the D gene is possibly TRBD1 (5 bases). V lost 5 bases to trimming and J lost 8 bases, with 24 bases between them. From germline, CDR1 is SGHTA and CDR2 FQGNSA. This CDR3 has 16 residues. The CDR3: CASSPAQGSYKGGYTF. The CDR3, as DNA: TGTGCCAGCAGCCCGGCACAAGGAAGTTATAAGGGGGGCTACACCTTC. Based on the CDR3 plus reference TRBV7-2 and TRBJ1-2, the full variable domain is GAGVSQSPSNKVTEKGKDVELRCDPISGHTALYWYRQSLGQGLEFLIYFQGNSAPDKSGLPSDRFSAERTGGSVSTLTIQRTQQEDSAVYLCASSPAQGSYKGGYTFGSGTRLTVV.

This clonotype was recorded once. In nucleotides, the CDR3 is TGTGCCAGTAGCTCTGACGGTGAGATCACTGAAGCTTTCTTT. Translated: CASSSDGEITEAFF. The chain is built from TRBV19 and TRBJ1-1; D uncertain. The CDR3 contains 14 residues. V was trimmed by 6 bases and J by 4 bases, leaving 15 bases between them. The germline V gene has CDR1 LNHDA and CDR2 SQIVND (reference sequence). The full variable domain, in which reference TRBV19 and TRBJ1-1 provide the parts outside the CDR3, is DGGITQSPKYLFRKEGQNVTLSCEQNLNHDAMYWYRQDPGQGLRLIYYSQIVNDFQKGDIAEGYSVSREKKESFPLTVTSAQKNPTAFYLCASSSDGEITEAFFGQGTRLTVV.

CDR3 in amino acids: CASSVQGGSVNTGELFF. The CDR3 coding sequence is TGTGCCAGCAGTGTCCAAGGTGGTAGCGTAAACACCGGGGAGCTGTTTTTT. The chain combines TRBV2 with TRBJ2-2; TRBD2 is a possible D gene (5 bases). V was cut by 4 bases and J by 2 bases, with 17 bases left in between. Germline values: CDR1 SNHLY, CDR2 FYNNEI. This CDR3 has 17 amino acids.

V usage is TRBV10-3 and J usage is TRBJ1-2, with a possible D match to TRBD1 (6 bases). This CDR3 spans 14 amino acids. Germline V gene lookup returns CDR1 ENHRY and CDR2 SYGVKD. The germline V and J ends were trimmed by 3 bases and 0 bases, with 8 bases remaining between them. DNA of the CDR3: TGTGCCATCAGTGATACAGGGACTAACTATGGCTACACCTTC. Translating it yields CAISDTGTNYGYTF.

This clonotype was found many times. V gene TRBV5-1 combines with J gene TRBJ2-7, with 7 bases fitting TRBD1. The CDR3 is 15 amino acids. Per germline, CDR1 SGHRS and CDR2 YFSETQ. Trimming cost V 1 base and J 4 bases; bases outside gene matches: 8. The CDR3 coding sequence is TGCGCCAGCAGCTTGCAGGGGGACAAAATATACGAGCAGTACTTC. Translating gives CASSLQGDKIYEQYF.

Of note for this clonotype: One end of the junction fails to match germline, which may point to a read error. The chain recombines TRBV18 with TRBJ2-5, with D unclear. CDR3 length: 11 residues. Germline CDR1 is KGHSH and CDR2 is LQKENI. CDR3 DNA sequence: TGTGCCAGCGGACGGCAAGAGACCCGGTACTTC. This codes for CASGRQETRYF.

The chain is built from TRBV7-9 and TRBJ2-7; a weak D match, TRBD2 (7 bases). Per the germline V gene, CDR1 is SEHNR and CDR2 is FQNEAQ (reference sequence). V was pared by 10 bases and J by 4 bases, with 20 bases between. CDR3 length equals 14 residues. In nucleotides, the CDR3 is TGTGCCACCGCAGGGGCGGGAGTAGTATACGAGCAGTACTTC. Amino acid sequence: CATAGAGVVYEQYF.

In regard to this clonotype: It may be a read error: a sequence one base away is much more abundant. The chain couples TRBV12-3 or TRBV12-4 to TRBJ1-2, with 9 bases fitting TRBD1. Trimming took 5 bases from V and 7 from J; bases not matched to a gene: 14. This CDR3 is built from 16 residues. The CDR3 nucleotides read TGTGCCAGCAGTGTCCGCGGACAGGGGTTTCGAAGTGGCTACACCTTC. Its translation: CASSVRGQGFRSGYTF.

V gene TRBV9 combines with J gene TRBJ1-3; D gene unclear. Germline CDR1 and CDR2: SGDLS and YYNGEE. The CDR3 has 11 amino acids. V was trimmed by 6 bases and J by 7 bases, leaving 8 bases between them. The CDR3 nucleotides read TGTGCCAGCACGACGGGGAACACCATATATTTT. Translation gives CASTTGNTIYF. The variable domain in full, with the rest retrieved from reference TRBV9 and TRBJ1-3, is DSGVTQTPKHLITATGQRVTLRCSPRSGDLSVYWYQQSLDQGLQFLIQYYNGEERAKGNILERFSAQQFPDLHSELNLSSLELGDSALYFCASTTGNTIYFGEGSWLTVV.

This clonotype appeared many times. The chain carries TRBV2 and TRBJ2-2; D is possibly TRBD1 (5 bases). The germline CDR1 and CDR2 sequences are SNHLY and FYNNEI. This CDR3 region has 15 residues. V was clipped by 3 bases and J by 0 bases, with 8 bases between them. The CDR3 here is CASSEVRANTGELFF. In DNA, the CDR3 is TGTGCCAGCAGTGAGGTCAGGGCGAACACCGGGGAGCTGTTTTTT.

V is TRBV7-2 and J is TRBJ2-5, with 16 bases lining up with TRBD2. The trim removed 4 bases at V and 3 bases at J, leaving 8 bases unmatched. The CDR3 is 18 amino acids. From germline, CDR1 is SGHTA and CDR2 FQGNSA. The CDR3 protein is CASSWRPGLAGGKETQYF. The CDR3 DNA is TGTGCCAGCAGCTGGCGGCCGGGACTAGCGGGGGGGAAAGAGACCCAGTACTTC.

The chain has TRBV2 and TRBJ1-5, with D unclear. This CDR3 is 14 amino acids long. Germline CDR1 is SNHLY and CDR2 is FYNNEI. V was cut by 2 bases and J by 6 bases, with 11 bases left in between. The CDR3 sequence is CASSEQEGFQPQHF. The DNA of the CDR3 is TGTGCCAGCAGTGAACAGGAAGGTTTTCAGCCCCAGCATTTT.

The V call is TRBV5-1, the J call TRBJ1-2; TRBD1 might be the D (5 bases). The CDR3 spans 13 residues. CDR1 is SGHRS and CDR2 is YFSETQ in the germline V gene. V lost 3 bases and J lost 5, with 11 bases in between. This chain's CDR3 is CASSSDTMYGYTF. The CDR3, as DNA: TGCGCCAGCAGCTCGGACACTATGTATGGCTACACCTTC.

This chain connects TRBV12-3 or TRBV12-4 to TRBJ1-1; 7 bases are a match to TRBD1. This CDR3 contains 13 residues. V dropped 7 bases and J dropped 7; count of bases not matched to a gene: 9. The CDR3 here is CASTDTGTVEAFF. The CDR3, as DNA: TGTGCCAGCACCGACACCGGGACAGTTGAAGCTTTCTTT.

The sample holds many counts of this clonotype. CDR3 nucleotide sequence: TGTGCCAGCAGCTTGGATGGTGTCGACTATGGCTACACCTTC. Its translation is CASSLDGVDYGYTF. V usage is TRBV5-4 and J usage is TRBJ1-2; D remains ambiguous. The CDR3 loop spans 14 amino acids. Germline-derived CDR1 and CDR2 are SGHNT and YYREEE (reference sequence). V was cut by 0 bases and J by 3 bases, with 9 bases left in between.

This clonotype has more than one count but fewer than ten. A read error may be the cause here, since a much bigger clone is one base away. This chain joins TRBV7-9 and TRBJ2-7; a possible D gene is TRBD1 (7 bases). V dropped 5 bases and J dropped 2 bases, with 22 bases sitting between them. The germline V gene encodes CDR1 SEHNR and CDR2 FQNEAQ (reference sequence). The CDR3 covers 17 residues. The CDR3 DNA reads as TGTGCCAGCAGCCCGATCGGGGGACAGCTACAAACCTACGAGCAGTACTTC. Its protein product is CASSPIGGQLQTYEQYF.

The chain joins TRBV6-1 to TRBJ1-2; maybe TRBD1 (5 bases). This CDR3 has 12 amino acids. Trimming stripped 6 bases from V and 4 bases from J, with 9 bases between. Germline V gene lookup returns CDR1 MNHNS and CDR2 SASEGT. CDR3 DNA: TGTGCCAGCAGGCACAGGCTCTATGGCTACACCTTC. As protein: CASRHRLYGYTF.

The table lists this clonotype with many counts. The chain joins TRBV19 to TRBJ2-7; the D gene is possibly TRBD2 (6 bases). The V end lost 10 bases, the J end lost 0 bases, and 19 bases lay between the germline ends. Germline values: CDR1 LNHDA, CDR2 SQIVND (reference sequence). The CDR3 has 15 residues. The CDR3 DNA sequence: TGTGCCACCGCCTGGTCGGGACTCAGCTCCTACGAGCAGTACTTC. Translating it yields CATAWSGLSSYEQYF.

This clonotype was counted ten times or more. The gene calls are TRBV15 and TRBJ1-1; TRBD1 matches 10 bases. Trimming at V came to 1 base and at J to 9 bases, leaving 8 bases not matched to a gene. Germline lookup yields CDR1 LNHNV and CDR2 YYDKDF (reference sequence). The CDR3 spans 15 residues. The CDR3 DNA follows: TGTGCCACCAGCAGAGCCCCGACAGGGGGCCTGCAAGCTTTCTTT. It codes for CATSRAPTGGLQAFF.

This clonotype was observed many times. V is TRBV7-9 and J is TRBJ2-7, with TRBD2 matching over 12 bases. The junction had 7 bases not matched to a gene; V was cut back by 2 bases and J by 5 bases. Germline values: CDR1 SEHNR, CDR2 FQNEAQ (reference sequence). CDR3 length: 16 residues. Written as DNA, the CDR3 is TGTGCCAGCAGCTTAATCACTAGCGGGAGGACCCACGAGCAGTACTTC. Protein: CASSLITSGRTHEQYF.

This chain joins TRBV20-1 and TRBJ2-3; 9 positions agree with TRBD2. Germline loops: CDR1 DFQATT, CDR2 SNEGSKA (reference sequence). CDR3 length: 14 amino acids. The junction had 9 bases not matched to a gene; V was cut back by 6 bases and J by 5 bases. CDR3 in amino acids: CSAQLAGRRDTQYF. CDR3 bases: TGCAGTGCGCAACTAGCGGGTAGGAGAGATACGCAGTATTTT.

V gene TRBV15 combines with J gene TRBJ2-7; D may be TRBD1 (6 bases). Germline V lookup: CDR1 LNHNV, CDR2 YYDKDF (reference sequence). The CDR3 loop spans 13 amino acids. The V gene lost 5 bases and the J gene lost 7 bases, with 15 bases spanning the gap. CDR3 protein: CATSFTGIREQYF. In DNA form, the CDR3 reads TGTGCCACCAGCTTTACAGGGATCCGGGAGCAGTACTTC. The full variable domain, in which reference TRBV15 and TRBJ2-7 provide the parts outside the CDR3, is DAMVIQNPRYQVTQFGKPVTLSCSQTLNHNVMYWYQQKSSQAPKLLFHYYDKDFNNEADTPDNFQSRRPNTSFCFLDIRSPGLGDTAMYLCATSFTGIREQYFGPGTRLTVT.

The V and J genes are TRBV15 and TRBJ2-5; maybe TRBD2 (5 bases). The ends were cut back, 0 bases at V and 5 bases at J, with 10 bases in the middle. The germline gives CDR1 LNHNV, CDR2 YYDKDF (reference sequence). This CDR3 has 14 residues. Here the CDR3 reads CATSRDLGEETQYF. The CDR3 DNA follows: TGTGCCACCAGCAGAGATTTGGGAGAGGAGACCCAGTACTTC.

The rearrangement joins TRBV10-2 to TRBJ2-6; D remains ambiguous. Per germline, CDR1 WSHSY and CDR2 SAAADI. The CDR3 has 17 residues. The V gene lost 2 bases and the J gene lost 0 bases, with 11 bases spanning the gap. This CDR3 reads CASSERRLVSGANVLTF. The CDR3 DNA reads as TGCGCCAGCAGTGAGAGGCGGCTAGTCTCTGGGGCCAACGTCCTGACTTTC.

This sequence joins TRBV28 and TRBJ1-5; unclear D gene. Trimming took off 8 bases at V and 0 bases at J, with 14 bases between the two ends. The CDR3 contains 15 residues. Germline CDR1 reads MDHEN; CDR2 reads SYDVKM. The CDR3 DNA reads TGTGCCAGCGACCGAGGAGCTTATAGCAATCAGCCCCAGCATTTT. This translates into CASDRGAYSNQPQHF.

CDR3 bases: TGTGCCAGCAGTTGGCCGGGACAGGCAACTAATGAAAAACTGTTTTTT. This sequence encodes CASSWPGQATNEKLFF. The rearrangement links TRBV12-3 or TRBV12-4 to TRBJ1-4; 8 bases fit TRBD1. The CDR3 sequence is 16 residues long. Trimming took 4 bases from V and 0 from J; bases not matched to a gene: 4.